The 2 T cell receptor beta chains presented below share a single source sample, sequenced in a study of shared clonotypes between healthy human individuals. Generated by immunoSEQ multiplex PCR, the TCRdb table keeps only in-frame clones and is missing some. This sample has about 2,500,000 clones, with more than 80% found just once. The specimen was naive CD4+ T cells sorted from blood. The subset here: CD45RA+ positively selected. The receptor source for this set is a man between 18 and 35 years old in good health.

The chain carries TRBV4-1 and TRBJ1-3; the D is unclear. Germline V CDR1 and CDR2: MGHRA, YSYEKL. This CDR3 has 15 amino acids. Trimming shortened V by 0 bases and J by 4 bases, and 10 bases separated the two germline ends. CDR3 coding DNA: TGCGCCAGCAGCCAAGATTACGGCTCAGGAAACACCATATATTTT. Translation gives CASSQDYGSGNTIYF.

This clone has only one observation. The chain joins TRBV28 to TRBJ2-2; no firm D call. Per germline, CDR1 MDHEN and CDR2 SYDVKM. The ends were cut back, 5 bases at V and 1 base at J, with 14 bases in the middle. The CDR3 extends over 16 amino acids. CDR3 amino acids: CASSRLGRMNTGELFF. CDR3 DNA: TGTGCCAGCAGTAGACTCGGACGGATGAACACCGGGGAGCTGTTTTTT.